The 22 T cell receptor beta chains in this list originate from one sample, sequenced in a study of cytomegalovirus exposure and HLA in healthy donors. In the PCR, 60 Vbeta and 13 Jbeta primers were used. Sequencing was performed with immunoSEQ multiplex PCR; in TCRdb, only in-frame clones are kept and a portion is missing. There are around 130,000 clones in the sample; 85% occur only once, and approximately 6.7% lies in the top ten. Material for sequencing was PBMCs. Receptors originate from a young woman in good health and CMV-seropositive.

The chain combines TRBV2 with TRBJ1-5; maybe TRBD1 (5 bases). In germline, CDR1 is SNHLY, CDR2 FYNNEI. CDR3 size: 16 residues. Between the trimmed V and J ends, which lost 3 bases and 8 bases, there was a span of 20 bases. The CDR3 sequence is CASSERGRDGRKPQHF. In DNA form, the CDR3 reads TGTGCCAGCAGTGAGCGGGGCAGGGATGGGAGAAAGCCCCAGCATTTT. Full variable domain (remainder filled in from reference TRBV2 and TRBJ1-5): EPEVTQTPSHQVTQMGQEVILRCVPISNHLYFYWYRQILGQKVEFLVSFYNNEISEKSEIFDDQFSVERPDGSNFTLKIRSTKLEDSAMYFCASSERGRDGRKPQHFGDGTRLSIL.

Only a few counts were recorded for this clone. The rearrangement links TRBV6-1 to TRBJ1-1; D is unresolved. The CDR3 extends over 14 amino acids. Trimming left V 1 base short and J 3 bases short, with 9 bases between. Germline V gene lookup returns CDR1 MNHNS and CDR2 SASEGT. CDR3 sequence reads: CASSEGWPHTEAFF. For the CDR3, the DNA is TGTGCCAGCAGTGAAGGGTGGCCTCACACTGAAGCTTTCTTT.

The gene calls are TRBV27 and TRBJ2-1, with TRBD1 identical over 7 bases. This CDR3 comprises 16 residues. Germline CDR1 reads MNHEY; CDR2 reads SMNVEV (reference sequence). J gave up 8 bases and V 0 bases, and 10 bases lay outside the gene matches. CDR3 bases: TGTGCCAGCAGTTTATCTGGGACAGTCCCGGGTGATGAGCAGTTCTTC. As protein: CASSLSGTVPGDEQFF.

This sequence joins TRBV28 and TRBJ2-5; maybe TRBD2 (6 bases). V gave up 6 bases and J gave up 4 bases, with 15 bases separating them. The CDR3 sequence is 14 residues long. Germline V gene sequence: CDR1 MDHEN, CDR2 SYDVKM. For the CDR3, the DNA is TGTGCCAGCAGGGCCGCGGGGTACGGAGAGACCCAGTACTTC. Translated: CASRAAGYGETQYF.

The chain has TRBV5-1 and TRBJ2-2; tentatively, D is TRBD2 (6 bases). V was clipped by 4 bases and J by 0 bases, with 10 bases between them. Germline CDR1 SGHRS, CDR2 YFSETQ. The CDR3 contains 15 residues. The CDR3 reads CASSPGLSNTGELFF. For the CDR3, the DNA is TGCGCCAGCAGCCCGGGACTGTCGAACACCGGGGAGCTGTTTTTT.

The V gene is TRBV5-1, the J gene TRBJ2-1; tentatively, D is TRBD2 (6 bases). Germline V CDR1 and CDR2: SGHRS, YFSETQ. The length of the CDR3 is 15 residues. Trimming took off 4 bases at V and 5 bases at J, with 16 bases between the two ends. CDR3 sequence (DNA): TGCGCCAGCAGCCCTCTAGCGACTTCGAACAATGAGCAGTTCTTC. It specifies CASSPLATSNNEQFF.

The rearrangement joins TRBV28 to TRBJ2-1, with TRBD2 matching 12 bases. The CDR3 runs to 15 residues. V lost 4 bases and J lost 5; bases outside the gene matches: 3. Looked up from germline, CDR1 is MDHEN and CDR2 is SYDVKM. As DNA, the CDR3 is TGTGCCAGCAGTTCGGGACTAGCGGGCCACAATGAGCAGTTCTTC. Its translation: CASSSGLAGHNEQFF.

V usage is TRBV6-1 and J usage is TRBJ2-7; a possible D gene is TRBD1 (6 bases). This CDR3 region has 13 residues. CDR1 is MNHNS and CDR2 is SASEGT in the germline V gene. V dropped 5 bases and J dropped 3 bases, with 11 bases sitting between them. CDR3 in amino acids: CASSTQGFYEQYF. The CDR3 DNA sequence: TGTGCCAGCAGTACACAGGGATTCTACGAGCAGTACTTC.

The V gene is TRBV27, the J gene TRBJ1-2; no clear D gene. This CDR3 has 14 residues. Germline CDR1 reads MNHEY; CDR2 reads SMNVEV (reference sequence). V lost 5 bases and J 1 base, leaving 11 bases between the germline ends. CDR3 loop: CASSRTGVNYGYTF. In nucleotides, the CDR3 is TGTGCCAGCAGTCGGACGGGAGTTAACTATGGCTACACCTTC.

CDR3 bases: TGTGCCAGCAGCCCCATCCTGGCCGTAGAAGCTTTCTTT. It yields the protein CASSPILAVEAFF. This chain uses TRBV9 with TRBJ1-1, with D unresolved. The germline gives CDR1 SGDLS, CDR2 YYNGEE. Trimming stripped 4 bases from V and 8 bases from J, with 15 bases between. The CDR3 is 13 residues long.

This chain links TRBV7-3 with TRBJ1-1, with unresolved D. The length of the CDR3 is 16 residues. The germline gives CDR1 SGHTA, CDR2 FQGTGA. Between the trimmed V and J ends, which lost 0 bases and 0 bases, there was a span of 11 bases. CDR3 amino acids: CASSLTSGLMNTEAFF. In DNA, the CDR3 is TGTGCCAGCAGCTTAACGTCCGGACTGATGAACACTGAAGCTTTCTTT.

The chain employs TRBV5-1 and TRBJ2-3; D remains unclear. The V and J ends lost 3 bases and 1 base respectively, with 9 bases between them. The CDR3 is made up of 14 amino acids. Germline assignment: CDR1 SGHRS and CDR2 YFSETQ. Here the CDR3 reads CASSSLLGTDTQYF. CDR3 nucleotides: TGCGCCAGCAGCTCTCTACTTGGCACAGATACGCAGTATTTT.

The chain uses TRBV10-2 and TRBJ1-2; D is possibly TRBD1 (6 bases). The CDR3 runs 14 residues. V lost 7 bases to trimming and J lost 4 bases, with 16 bases between them. Germline CDR1 and CDR2: WSHSY and SAAADI. As DNA, the CDR3 is TGCGCCAGCAATACAGGGAGCCCACTCTATGGCTACACCTTC. It translates to CASNTGSPLYGYTF.

The chain employs TRBV7-2 and TRBJ2-1; no firm D call. This CDR3 region has 13 residues. Germline lookup yields CDR1 SGHTA and CDR2 FQGNSA. V lost 6 bases and J 8 bases, leaving 14 bases between the germline ends. Here the CDR3 DNA reads TGTGCCAGCAGTCGCCCGGTCCGGGATGAGCAGTTCTTC. This gives the protein CASSRPVRDEQFF.

V gene TRBV6-6 combines with J gene TRBJ1-5; a possible D gene is TRBD1 (6 bases). Germline V gene lookup returns CDR1 MNHNY and CDR2 SVGAGI (reference sequence). Trimming removed 4 bases from V and 5 bases from J, with 12 bases in between. This CDR3 spans 14 amino acids. Written as DNA, the CDR3 is TGTGCCAGCAGTTCCCTAGGGGGGGATCAGCCCCAGCATTTT. It codes for CASSSLGGDQPQHF.

The chain combines TRBV5-1 with TRBJ2-5; TRBD1 is a possible D gene (5 bases). Looked up from germline, CDR1 is SGHRS and CDR2 is YFSETQ. The CDR3 runs 14 residues. Trimming stripped 3 bases from V and 1 base from J, with 10 bases between. The CDR3 nucleotides read TGCGCCAGCAGCTCTCAGGGTGGCCAAGAGACCCAGTACTTC. Protein: CASSSQGGQETQYF.

This clone was counted many times. The chain links TRBV14 to TRBJ2-7; 15 bases are a match to TRBD2. Germline CDR1 is SGHDN and CDR2 is FVKESK. V dropped 3 bases and J dropped 2; count of bases not matched to a gene: 17. The length of the CDR3 is 21 residues. The CDR3 loop is CASSQGLAGGPTSAPTYEQYF. CDR3 sequence (DNA): TGTGCCAGCAGCCAGGGACTAGCGGGAGGCCCAACCTCCGCACCCACCTACGAGCAGTACTTC.

The J gene is TRBJ2-2, the V gene TRBV9; D is undetermined. Trimming left V 0 bases short and J 5 bases short, with 5 bases between. Germline loops: CDR1 SGDLS, CDR2 YYNGEE. This CDR3 has 13 residues. This CDR3 reads CASSVGPTGELFF. The CDR3 DNA sequence: TGTGCCAGCAGCGTAGGGCCGACCGGGGAGCTGTTTTTT.

The rearrangement joins TRBV5-6 to TRBJ2-7; 10 bases are a match to TRBD1. J was trimmed by 3 bases and V by 5 bases; bases with no gene match: 5. The germline V gene has CDR1 SGHDT and CDR2 YYEEEE. This CDR3 has 14 amino acids. CDR3 sequence (DNA): TGTGCCAGCAGGCCGACAGGGGGCTTCTACGAGCAGTACTTC. Amino acids: CASRPTGGFYEQYF. Using reference TRBV5-6 and TRBJ2-7 for the parts outside the CDR3, the full variable domain is DAGVTQSPTHLIKTRGQQVTLRCSPKSGHDTVSWYQQALGQGPQFIFQYYEEEERQRGNFPDRFSGHQFPNYSSELNVNALLLGDSALYLCASRPTGGFYEQYFGPGTRLTVT.

The chain employs TRBV4-1 and TRBJ1-5; 11 bases fit TRBD1. Germline CDR1 MGHRA, CDR2 YSYEKL. The V and J ends lost 1 base and 0 bases, in that order; junction bases with no gene match: 5. The CDR3 is 18 residues long. The CDR3 loop reads CASSQGGQGAYSNQPQHF. CDR3 in DNA: TGCGCCAGCAGCCAAGGCGGACAGGGGGCTTATAGCAATCAGCCCCAGCATTTT.

The gene calls are TRBV10-2 and TRBJ2-5; possible D gene TRBD1, 6 bases. The CDR3 contains 12 residues. Germline CDR1 is WSHSY and CDR2 is SAAADI. V lost 4 bases and J lost 4, with 7 bases in between. The CDR3 coding sequence is TGCGCCAGCAGTGGCAGGGGAGAGACCCAGTACTTC. This sequence encodes CASSGRGETQYF.

The chain joins TRBV28 to TRBJ1-5; possible D gene TRBD1, 6 bases. The CDR3 has 14 amino acids. Germline V gene sequence: CDR1 MDHEN, CDR2 SYDVKM. Deletions cut 7 bases from V and 6 bases from J, with 16 bases between. DNA for the CDR3: TGTGCCAGCAAACCAGGGGTTGGAGGTCAGCCCCAGCATTTT. It codes for CASKPGVGGQPQHF.